The clone carrying this T cell receptor beta chain was observed a handful of times. Its antigen is not identified. Trimming pared 8 bases from V and 2 bases from J, leaving 9 bases between. The length of the CDR3 is 12 residues. CDR1 MGHDK and CDR2 SYGVNS come from the germline V gene. TCRdb recomputed calls from the 5' RACE reads with MiXCR, one row per CDR3 protein. The table shows 510,000 or so distinct CDR3 sequences, with less than 20% occurring only once. These data come from a study of T cells after yellow fever vaccination. Study findings and constraints: Contaminants from the bulk population, in the form of abundant clonotypes, could be found in FACS-sorted repertoires.

The source material was PBMCs, sampled 15 days after the yellow fever booster vaccination. This TCR derives from a man younger than 45 who received the YFV17D yellow fever vaccine. V usage is TRBV25-1 and J usage is TRBJ2-5; weak D call: TRBD1 (6 bases). DNA for the CDR3: TGTGCCAGCGAGGGGGTTCAAGAGACCCAGTACTTC. Translated: CASEGVQETQYF.